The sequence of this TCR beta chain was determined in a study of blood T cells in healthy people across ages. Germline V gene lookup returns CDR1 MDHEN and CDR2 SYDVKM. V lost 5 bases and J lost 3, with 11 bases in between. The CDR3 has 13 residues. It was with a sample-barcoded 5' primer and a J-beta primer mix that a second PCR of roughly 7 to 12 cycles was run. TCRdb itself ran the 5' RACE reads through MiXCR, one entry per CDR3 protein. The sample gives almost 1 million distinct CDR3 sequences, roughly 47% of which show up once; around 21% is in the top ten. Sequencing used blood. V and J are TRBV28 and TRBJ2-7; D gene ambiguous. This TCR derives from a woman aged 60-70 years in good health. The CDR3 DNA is TGTGCCAGCAGTCCGATTGGGAACTACGAGCAGTACTTC. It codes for CASSPIGNYEQYF.